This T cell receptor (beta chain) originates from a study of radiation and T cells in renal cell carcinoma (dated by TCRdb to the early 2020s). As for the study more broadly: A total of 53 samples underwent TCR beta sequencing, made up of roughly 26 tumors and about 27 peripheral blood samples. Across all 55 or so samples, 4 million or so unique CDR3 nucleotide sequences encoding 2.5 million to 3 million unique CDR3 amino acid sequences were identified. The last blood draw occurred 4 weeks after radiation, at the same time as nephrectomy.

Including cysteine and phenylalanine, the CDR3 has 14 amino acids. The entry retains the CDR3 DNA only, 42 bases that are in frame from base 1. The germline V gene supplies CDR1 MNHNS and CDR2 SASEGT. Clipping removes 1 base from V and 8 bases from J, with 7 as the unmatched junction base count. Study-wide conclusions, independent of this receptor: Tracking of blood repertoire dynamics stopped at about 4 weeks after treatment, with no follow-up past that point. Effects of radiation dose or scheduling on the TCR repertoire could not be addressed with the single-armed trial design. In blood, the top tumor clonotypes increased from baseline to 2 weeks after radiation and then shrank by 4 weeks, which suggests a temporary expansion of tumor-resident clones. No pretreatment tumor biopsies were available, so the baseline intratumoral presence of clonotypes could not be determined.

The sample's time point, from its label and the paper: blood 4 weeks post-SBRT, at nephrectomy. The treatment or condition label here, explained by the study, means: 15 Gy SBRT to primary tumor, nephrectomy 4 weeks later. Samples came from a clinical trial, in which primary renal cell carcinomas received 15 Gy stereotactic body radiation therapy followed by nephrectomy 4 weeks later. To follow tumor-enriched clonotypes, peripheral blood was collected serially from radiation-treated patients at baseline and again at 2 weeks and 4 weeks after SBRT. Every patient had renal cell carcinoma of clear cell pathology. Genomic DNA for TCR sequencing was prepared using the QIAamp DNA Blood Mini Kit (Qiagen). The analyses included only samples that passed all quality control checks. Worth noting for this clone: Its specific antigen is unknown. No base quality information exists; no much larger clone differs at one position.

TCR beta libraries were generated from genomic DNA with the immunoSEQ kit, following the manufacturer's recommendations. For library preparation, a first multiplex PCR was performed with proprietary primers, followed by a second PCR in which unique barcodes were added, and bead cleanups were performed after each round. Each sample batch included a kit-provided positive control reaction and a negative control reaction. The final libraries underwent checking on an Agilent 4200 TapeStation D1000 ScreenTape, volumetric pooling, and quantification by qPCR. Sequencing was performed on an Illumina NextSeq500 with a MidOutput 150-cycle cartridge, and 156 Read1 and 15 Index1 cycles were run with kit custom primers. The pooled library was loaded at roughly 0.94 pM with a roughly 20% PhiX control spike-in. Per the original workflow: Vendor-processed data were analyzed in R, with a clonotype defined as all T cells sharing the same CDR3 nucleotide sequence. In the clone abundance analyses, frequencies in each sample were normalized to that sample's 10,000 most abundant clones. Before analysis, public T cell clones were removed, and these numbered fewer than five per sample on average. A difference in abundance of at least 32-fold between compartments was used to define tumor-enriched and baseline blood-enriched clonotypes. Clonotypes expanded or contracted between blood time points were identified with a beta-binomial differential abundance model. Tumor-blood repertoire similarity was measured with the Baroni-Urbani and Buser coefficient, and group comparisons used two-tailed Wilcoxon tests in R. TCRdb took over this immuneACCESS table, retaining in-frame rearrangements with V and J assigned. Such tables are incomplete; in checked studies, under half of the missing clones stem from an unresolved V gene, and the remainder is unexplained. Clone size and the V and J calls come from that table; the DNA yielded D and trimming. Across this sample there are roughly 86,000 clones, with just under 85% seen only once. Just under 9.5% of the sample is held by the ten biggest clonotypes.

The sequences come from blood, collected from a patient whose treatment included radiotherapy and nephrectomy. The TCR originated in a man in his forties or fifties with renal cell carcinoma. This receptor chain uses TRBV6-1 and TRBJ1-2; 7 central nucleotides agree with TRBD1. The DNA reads TGTGCCAGCAGTGAAGAGTCGCAGGGGGACGGCTACACCTTC. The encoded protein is CASSEESQGDGYTF.